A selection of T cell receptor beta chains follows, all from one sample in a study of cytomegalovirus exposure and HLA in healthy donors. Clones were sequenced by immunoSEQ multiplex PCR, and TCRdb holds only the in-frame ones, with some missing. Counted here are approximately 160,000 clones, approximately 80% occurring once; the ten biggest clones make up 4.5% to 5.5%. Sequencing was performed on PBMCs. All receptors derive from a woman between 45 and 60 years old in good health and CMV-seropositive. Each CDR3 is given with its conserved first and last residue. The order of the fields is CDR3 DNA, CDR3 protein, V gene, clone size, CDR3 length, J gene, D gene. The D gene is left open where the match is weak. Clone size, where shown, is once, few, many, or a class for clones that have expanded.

CDR3nt: TGTGCCAGCAGCTTAAGCGTCAGGGGGACGGGACAGCCCCAGCATTTT; CDR3aa: CASSLSVRGTGQPQHF; v_gene: TRBV7-2; abundance: NA; len: 16; j_gene: TRBJ1-5; d_gene: TRBD1
CDR3nt: TGTGCCAGCAGGGATCTCCCTCTCGGCGGGAGGCCTTACAATGAGCAGTTCTTC; CDR3aa: CASRDLPLGGRPYNEQFF; v_gene: TRBV27; abundance: NA; len: 18; j_gene: TRBJ2-1; d_gene: TRBD2
CDR3nt: TGCGCCAGCAGAGGCACTAGCGCGAGCGACGAGCAGTACTTC; CDR3aa: CASRGTSASDEQYF; v_gene: TRBV5-1; abundance: NA; len: 14; j_gene: TRBJ2-7; d_gene: TRBD2
CDR3nt: TGTGCCAGCACCGGAGACAGTGCCGAGCAGTACTTC; CDR3aa: CASTGDSAEQYF; v_gene: TRBV5-4; abundance: NA; len: 12; j_gene: TRBJ2-7; d_gene: NA
CDR3nt: TGTGCCAGCAGCTTGAGCACACAGACTGGGGCCAACGTCCTGACTTTC; CDR3aa: CASSLSTQTGANVLTF; v_gene: TRBV7-8; abundance: NA; len: 16; j_gene: TRBJ2-6; d_gene: NA
CDR3nt: TGTGCCAGTGGTCTAAGTTATGGCTACACCTTC; CDR3aa: CASGLSYGYTF; v_gene: TRBV19; abundance: few; len: 11; j_gene: TRBJ1-2; d_gene: NA
CDR3nt: TGTGCCAGCAGTTACCTCCAGGGTAGCGGGGGGGATGAGCAGTTCTTC; CDR3aa: CASSYLQGSGGDEQFF; v_gene: TRBV6-5; abundance: NA; len: 16; j_gene: TRBJ2-1; d_gene: TRBD2
CDR3nt: TGCGCCAGCAGCGTTCAGGGGACGAACAATCAGCCCCAGCATTTT; CDR3aa: CASSVQGTNNQPQHF; v_gene: TRBV4-1; abundance: NA; len: 15; j_gene: TRBJ1-5; d_gene: NA
CDR3nt: TGTGCCAGCAGCGGAGGGCGCGGGAAATCAGACTACGAGCAGTACTTC; CDR3aa: CASSGGRGKSDYEQYF; v_gene: TRBV9; abundance: NA; len: 16; j_gene: TRBJ2-7; d_gene: NA
CDR3nt: TGTGCCAGCAGCCATGGGACAGTCTACGAGCAGTACTTC; CDR3aa: CASSHGTVYEQYF; v_gene: TRBV11-2; abundance: NA; len: 13; j_gene: TRBJ2-7; d_gene: TRBD1
CDR3nt: TGTGCCAGCAGCTGGGACAGGGACACTGAAGCTTTCTTT; CDR3aa: CASSWDRDTEAFF; v_gene: TRBV5-8; abundance: NA; len: 13; j_gene: TRBJ1-1; d_gene: TRBD1
CDR3nt: TGTGCCAGCAGCCCGGTGGGGCGCGAGCAGTACTTC; CDR3aa: CASSPVGREQYF; v_gene: TRBV7-2; abundance: NA; len: 12; j_gene: TRBJ2-7; d_gene: NA
CDR3nt: TGTGCCTGGAGAGACTTTCGGAACTTAGGCTACACCTTC; CDR3aa: CAWRDFRNLGYTF; v_gene: TRBV30; abundance: NA; len: 13; j_gene: TRBJ1-2; d_gene: NA
CDR3nt: TGTGCCAGCAGCCGCGCCCTCGACAGGGGAGCTAACTATGGCTACACCTTC; CDR3aa: CASSRALDRGANYGYTF; v_gene: TRBV28; abundance: NA; len: 17; j_gene: TRBJ1-2; d_gene: TRBD1
CDR3nt: TGTGCCAGCACCCAATTAGCGGGAGTAAACAATGAGCAGTTCTTC; CDR3aa: CASTQLAGVNNEQFF; v_gene: TRBV7-2; abundance: NA; len: 15; j_gene: TRBJ2-1; d_gene: TRBD2
CDR3nt: TGCGCCAGCAGGGACTTCGGCACAGATACGCAGTATTTT; CDR3aa: CASRDFGTDTQYF; v_gene: TRBV5-1; abundance: few; len: 13; j_gene: TRBJ2-3; d_gene: NA
CDR3nt: TGTGCCACCAGCAGGGGACAGGGAAGGAACACCATATATTTT; CDR3aa: CATSRGQGRNTIYF; v_gene: TRBV15; abundance: NA; len: 14; j_gene: TRBJ1-3; d_gene: TRBD1
CDR3nt: TGTGCCAGCAGATGGGCAGGTATTACAAACATTCAGTACTTC; CDR3aa: CASRWAGITNIQYF; v_gene: TRBV28; abundance: NA; len: 14; j_gene: TRBJ2-4; d_gene: NA
CDR3nt: TGCAGCGTTGAATCCGGTGAGGAGCAGTACTTC; CDR3aa: CSVESGEEQYF; v_gene: TRBV29-1; abundance: NA; len: 11; j_gene: TRBJ2-7; d_gene: NA
CDR3nt: TGCGCCAGCAGCTTGGTGGGGGACTCCTCCTACAATGAGCAGTTCTTC; CDR3aa: CASSLVGDSSYNEQFF; v_gene: TRBV5-1; abundance: few; len: 16; j_gene: TRBJ2-1; d_gene: NA
CDR3nt: TGTGCCAGCAGCTTGGGCACAGCGAACACTGAAGCTTTCTTT; CDR3aa: CASSLGTANTEAFF; v_gene: TRBV7-9; abundance: NA; len: 14; j_gene: TRBJ1-1; d_gene: NA
CDR3nt: TGTGCCAGCAGCTTACGGATGGAACTACGGCAGTACTTC; CDR3aa: CASSLRMELRQYF; v_gene: TRBV11-2; abundance: NA; len: 13; j_gene: TRBJ2-7; d_gene: NA
CDR3nt: TGTTCCAGCAGCGCCGGGACTAGCGGGGCCCTCTACGAGCAGTACTTC; CDR3aa: CSSSAGTSGALYEQYF; v_gene: TRBV7-9; abundance: NA; len: 16; j_gene: TRBJ2-7; d_gene: TRBD2
CDR3nt: TGTGCCAGCAGCTTAAGGGCTAGCGGGGTTGGGGATACGCAGTATTTT; CDR3aa: CASSLRASGVGDTQYF; v_gene: TRBV7-3; abundance: few; len: 16; j_gene: TRBJ2-3; d_gene: TRBD2
CDR3nt: TGTGCCAGCAGTCATGGGGGGTCCTCATATGGCTACACCTTC; CDR3aa: CASSHGGSSYGYTF; v_gene: TRBV28; abundance: NA; len: 14; j_gene: TRBJ1-2; d_gene: NA
CDR3nt: TGCAGCGTTGGGCCGTCGCCAGCTTTCTTT; CDR3aa: CSVGPSPAFF; v_gene: TRBV29-1; abundance: NA; len: 10; j_gene: TRBJ1-1; d_gene: NA
CDR3nt: TGTGCCAGCTCCCTCCGAACAGGGGACACTGAAGCTTTCTTT; CDR3aa: CASSLRTGDTEAFF; v_gene: TRBV18; abundance: few; len: 14; j_gene: TRBJ1-1; d_gene: TRBD1
CDR3nt: TGTGCCAGCTCACCAGCGTCCCCCAACGTTGTCCAGCCCCAGCATTTT; CDR3aa: CASSPASPNVVQPQHF; v_gene: TRBV18; abundance: NA; len: 16; j_gene: TRBJ1-5; d_gene: NA
CDR3nt: TGTGCCAGCAACCCTGGACAGGGCCAAGCTAACTATGGCTACACCTTC; CDR3aa: CASNPGQGQANYGYTF; v_gene: TRBV5-4; abundance: NA; len: 16; j_gene: TRBJ1-2; d_gene: TRBD1
CDR3nt: TGTGCCAGCAGCCTACGACAGGGAGCCCCCATGAACACTGAAGCTTTCTTT; CDR3aa: CASSLRQGAPMNTEAFF; v_gene: TRBV5-4; abundance: NA; len: 17; j_gene: TRBJ1-1; d_gene: TRBD1
CDR3nt: TGTGCCAGTAGCAATTCCGGACAGGTCGTTGACACTGAAGCTTTCTTT; CDR3aa: CASSNSGQVVDTEAFF; v_gene: TRBV19; abundance: NA; len: 16; j_gene: TRBJ1-1; d_gene: TRBD1
CDR3nt: TGCGCCAGCAGCTTGGAGTATGGGCGGGGTGCTGAAGCTTTCTTT; CDR3aa: CASSLEYGRGAEAFF; v_gene: TRBV5-1; abundance: NA; len: 15; j_gene: TRBJ1-1; d_gene: NA
CDR3nt: TGTGCCAGCAGACAGGCGGGAGGGCCCTTTCACAATGAGCAGTTCTTC; CDR3aa: CASRQAGGPFHNEQFF; v_gene: TRBV7-6; abundance: NA; len: 16; j_gene: TRBJ2-1; d_gene: TRBD2
CDR3nt: TGTGCCAGCACCCCAAACTACGGACTAAACAATGGCTACACCTTC; CDR3aa: CASTPNYGLNNGYTF; v_gene: TRBV14; abundance: NA; len: 15; j_gene: TRBJ1-2; d_gene: NA
CDR3nt: TGCGCCAGCAGCTTGCTCCCGGGACAGGGAATAGAGGGCTACACCTTC; CDR3aa: CASSLLPGQGIEGYTF; v_gene: TRBV5-1; abundance: NA; len: 16; j_gene: TRBJ1-2; d_gene: TRBD1
CDR3nt: TGTGCCACCAGCAGCCGAAGCGGGAGTAACAATGAGCAGTTCTTC; CDR3aa: CATSSRSGSNNEQFF; v_gene: TRBV15; abundance: NA; len: 15; j_gene: TRBJ2-1; d_gene: TRBD2
CDR3nt: TGTGCCAGCAGCGTAGATGAGGGGGCCGGCACTGAAGCTTTCTTT; CDR3aa: CASSVDEGAGTEAFF; v_gene: TRBV9; abundance: NA; len: 15; j_gene: TRBJ1-1; d_gene: TRBD1
CDR3nt: TGTGCCAGCAGGCCGCTTACAGGGTTCGGGGAAAAACTGTTTTTT; CDR3aa: CASRPLTGFGEKLFF; v_gene: TRBV25-1; abundance: NA; len: 15; j_gene: TRBJ1-4; d_gene: NA
CDR3nt: TGTGCCAGCAGTCCGACTAGCGGGGGGTATGAGACCCAGTACTTC; CDR3aa: CASSPTSGGYETQYF; v_gene: TRBV27; abundance: few; len: 15; j_gene: TRBJ2-5; d_gene: TRBD2
CDR3nt: TGTGCCAGTAGTCCTCAGGGGACCAAGAAGGAGACCCAGTACTTC; CDR3aa: CASSPQGTKKETQYF; v_gene: TRBV19; abundance: once; len: 15; j_gene: TRBJ2-5; d_gene: NA
CDR3nt: TGTGCCAGCAGCTTCGACAGGGCGGCTGAAGCTTTCTTT; CDR3aa: CASSFDRAAEAFF; v_gene: TRBV7-8; abundance: NA; len: 13; j_gene: TRBJ1-1; d_gene: TRBD1
CDR3nt: TGTGCCTGGAGTGCCCGAGATGGTCCTTCACCCCTCCACTTT; CDR3aa: CAWSARDGPSPLHF; v_gene: TRBV30; abundance: NA; len: 14; j_gene: TRBJ1-6; d_gene: NA
CDR3nt: TGTGCCAGCAGCTTGCAATTTGCTGCGGCCGGGGAGCTGTTTTTT; CDR3aa: CASSLQFAAAGELFF; v_gene: TRBV11-2; abundance: NA; len: 15; j_gene: TRBJ2-2; d_gene: NA
CDR3nt: TGCGCCAGCAGCCAAGCTGGAGGGGACTTATATGGCTACACCTTC; CDR3aa: CASSQAGGDLYGYTF; v_gene: TRBV4-3; abundance: NA; len: 15; j_gene: TRBJ1-2; d_gene: NA
CDR3nt: TGCAGTGCTAGCTTCCATGAAAAACTGTTTTTT; CDR3aa: CSASFHEKLFF; v_gene: TRBV20-1; abundance: NA; len: 11; j_gene: TRBJ1-4; d_gene: NA